These 17 T cell receptor beta chains were sequenced from one sample in a study of cytomegalovirus exposure and HLA in healthy donors. 13 Jbeta primers and 60 Vbeta primers were used for the PCR. Clones were read by immunoSEQ multiplex PCR, and TCRdb kept only the in-frame ones, dropping some. The table lists some 130,000 clones, around 77% of them singletons, with 4.2% in the top ten. Material for sequencing was PBMCs. The receptors derive from a male donor in good health and CMV-seropositive.

The rearrangement links TRBV6-6 to TRBJ2-5; D call uncertain. TRBJ2-7 matches the DNA end more closely, so the J call is doubtful. Germline loops: CDR1 MNHNY, CDR2 SVGAGI (reference sequence). The CDR3 sequence is 13 residues long. The CDR3 coding sequence is TGTGCCAGCAGTTACTCACAAAACTACGAGCAGTACTTC. It codes for CASSYSQNYEQYF.

This clone was detected a few times. The chain carries TRBV29-1 and TRBJ2-1; TRBD2 agrees at 10 bases. CDR1 and CDR2 (germline): SQVTM, ANQGSEA. After removal of 7 bases from V and 6 bases from J, the junction contained 9 bases not matched to a gene. CDR3 length equals 14 residues. In DNA form, the CDR3 reads TGCAGCGCTAACGGGCTAGCGGGAGTCAATGAGCAGTTCTTC. Translating gives CSANGLAGVNEQFF.

This chain links TRBV7-8 with TRBJ1-6; D is ambiguous. Germline loops: CDR1 SGHVS, CDR2 FQNEAQ. The CDR3 has 13 residues. V was pared by 1 base and J by 11 bases, with 9 bases between. CDR3 nucleotides: TGTGCCAGCAGCTTAGACGACTACGCACCCCTCCACTTT. It encodes CASSLDDYAPLHF.

The V and J genes are TRBV7-9 and TRBJ2-3; D not resolved. This CDR3 has 14 residues. Germline CDR1 is SEHNR and CDR2 is FQNEAQ (reference sequence). Trimming pared 0 bases from V and 0 bases from J, leaving 4 bases between. The CDR3 DNA reads TGTGCCAGCAGCTTAGCTACTAGCACAGATACGCAGTATTTT. Protein sequence: CASSLATSTDTQYF.

V and J are TRBV7-6 and TRBJ2-3; 9 nucleotides align to TRBD2. The CDR3 is 16 residues long. Germline CDR1 SGHVS, CDR2 FNYEAQ. J was trimmed by 8 bases and V by 1 base; bases with no gene match: 10. CDR3 sequence: CASSLVGLAGSSTQYF. DNA of the CDR3: TGTGCCAGCAGCTTAGTTGGGCTAGCGGGAAGCAGTACGCAGTATTTT.

Notes on this clone: One end of the junction is discordant with germline, which a read error may explain. The rearrangement joins TRBV28 to TRBJ2-7, with 12 bases that match TRBD2. Germline CDR1 MDHEN, CDR2 SYDVKM. CDR3 length: 15 residues. The CDR3 region is CASSLLLAGGYEQYF. CDR3 nucleotides: TGTGCCAGCAGCTTATTGCTAGCGGGAGGGTACGAGCAGTACTTC.

The rearrangement uses TRBV5-4 and TRBJ2-3; no definite D call. CDR1 is SGHNT and CDR2 is YYREEE in the germline V gene (reference sequence). V lost 0 bases and J lost 0, with 5 bases in between. This CDR3 region has 14 residues. The CDR3 coding sequence is TGTGCCAGCAGCTTGGACGGTAGCACAGATACGCAGTATTTT. Translating gives CASSLDGSTDTQYF.

The rearrangement uses TRBV19 and TRBJ2-5; the D gene is possibly TRBD2 (5 bases). TRBJ2-7 explains the end of the DNA better; the J call may be wrong. The CDR3 is 12 amino acids. Per the germline V gene, CDR1 is LNHDA and CDR2 is SQIVND (reference sequence). The CDR3 protein is CASTGETYEQYF. DNA of the CDR3: TGTGCCAGTACCGGGGAAACCTACGAGCAGTACTTC.

The V call is TRBV20-1, the J call TRBJ2-3; TRBD2 matches at 7 bases. With V trimmed by 7 bases and J by 8 bases, 6 bases remained unmatched. The germline V gene encodes CDR1 DFQATT and CDR2 SNEGSKA (reference sequence). The CDR3 loop spans 11 amino acids. This chain's CDR3 is CSGVPGGTQYF. CDR3 coding DNA: TGCAGTGGGGTCCCGGGGGGTACGCAGTATTTT.

The chain uses TRBV2 and TRBJ2-2, with TRBD1 matching 7 bases. The V and J ends lost 5 bases and 0 bases, in that order; junction bases with no gene match: 3. Germline CDR1 and CDR2: SNHLY and FYNNEI. The CDR3 spans 15 residues. CDR3 DNA: TGTGCCAGCAGTCAGGACAGGTCGAACACCGGGGAGCTGTTTTTT. This encodes CASSQDRSNTGELFF.

The J gene is TRBJ2-1, the V gene TRBV5-1; 8 bases line up with TRBD2. CDR1 is SGHRS, CDR2 YFSETQ, per germline. Trimming cost V 4 bases and J 2 bases; bases outside gene matches: 8. The CDR3 spans 16 residues. The CDR3 loop is CASSPPGAGAYNEQFF. DNA of the CDR3: TGCGCCAGCAGCCCTCCCGGAGCGGGGGCCTACAATGAGCAGTTCTTC.

This chain uses TRBV28 with TRBJ2-4, with D hard to call. The CDR3 is made up of 14 amino acids. Germline loops: CDR1 MDHEN, CDR2 SYDVKM. V was trimmed by 7 bases and J by 7 bases, leaving 17 bases between them. CDR3 sequence reads: CASTLGSSRNIQYF. The CDR3 DNA reads as TGTGCCAGCACCCTTGGCAGTTCGAGGAACATTCAGTACTTC. The full variable domain, its missing parts supplied by reference TRBV28 and TRBJ2-4, is DVKVTQSSRYLVKRTGEKVFLECVQDMDHENMFWYRQDPGLGLRLIYFSYDVKMKEKGDIPEGYSVSREKKERFSLILESASTNQTSMYLCASTLGSSRNIQYFGAGTRLSVL.

The CDR3 coding sequence is TGCAGCGCCCAAACTTCCTACGAGCAGTACTTC. Its translation: CSAQTSYEQYF. This chain connects TRBV29-1 to TRBJ2-7; unclear D gene. This CDR3 has 11 residues. Germline assignment: CDR1 SQVTM and CDR2 ANQGSEA. V was cut by 7 bases and J by 1 base, with 8 bases left in between.

This clone came up once. This rearrangement joins TRBV5-6 to TRBJ2-5; D is undetermined. The end of the DNA fits TRBJ2-7 better, so the J call may be wrong. From germline, CDR1 is SGHDT and CDR2 YYEEEE. The CDR3 covers 14 residues. Here the CDR3 reads CASSLGAGLYEQYF. For the CDR3, the DNA is TGTGCCAGCAGCTTGGGGGCTGGCCTGTACGAGCAGTACTTC.

The chain couples TRBV6-5 to TRBJ2-7; D might be TRBD1 (8 bases). With 6 bases removed from V and 5 bases from J, the gap between germline ends came to 20 bases. This CDR3 comprises 15 residues. Germline CDR1 is MNHEY and CDR2 is SVGAGI. The DNA for the CDR3 is TGTGCCAGCAGCCCCATCGGACAGGGAGGGGACGAGCAGTACTTC. The encoded protein is CASSPIGQGGDEQYF.

The chain has TRBV27 and TRBJ2-1; D uncertain. V lost 1 base and J lost 4, with 14 bases in between. Germline V gene data show CDR1 as MNHEY and CDR2 as SMNVEV (reference sequence). The CDR3 sequence is 16 residues long. The CDR3 loop reads CASSLFPGGSYNEQFF. Written as DNA, the CDR3 is TGTGCCAGCAGTTTATTCCCCGGCGGATCATACAATGAGCAGTTCTTC.

The genes are TRBV7-9 and TRBJ2-1; weak D call: TRBD1 (5 bases). Germline CDR1 and CDR2: SEHNR and FQNEAQ (reference sequence). The CDR3 length is 14 residues. V shed 3 bases and J shed 3 bases, with 9 bases lying between them. CDR3 nucleotide sequence: TGTGCCAGCAGCTTTTCCAGGGACTACAATGAGCAGTTCTTC. Protein sequence: CASSFSRDYNEQFF. The full variable domain, completed using reference TRBV7-9 and TRBJ2-1, is DTGVSQNPRHKITKRGQNVTFRCDPISEHNRLYWYRQTLGQGPEFLTYFQNEAQLEKSRLLSDRFSAERPKGSFSTLEIQRTEQGDSAMYLCASSFSRDYNEQFFGPGTRLTVL.